This is a list of T cell receptor beta chains from one sample in a study of blood T cell repertoires in COVID-19. Sequenced by immunoSEQ multiplex PCR; TCRdb stores in-frame clones only, minus some. Of a few hundred thousand clones in the sample, around 90% were seen once. The sequencing sample was made of PBMCs or T cells enriched from blood (not recorded which). These TCRs come from a man between 18 and 29 years old with acute COVID-19. The CDR3 runs from the conserved cysteine through the conserved F or W. The D gene is left open where the match is weak. Clone size is stated in some rows and not others, as once, few, many or a class when expanded.

>TRBV9|NA|NA|TRBJ2-7
CASSVQGKNEQYF
TGTGCCAGCAGCGTTCAGGGGAAGAACGAGCAGTACTTC
>TRBV11-2|TRBD2|NA|TRBJ2-1
CASSLVGGAYNEQFF
TGTGCCAGCAGCCTAGTCGGGGGGGCCTACAATGAGCAGTTCTTC
>TRBV7-9|NA|once|TRBJ2-6
CASSPLGSGANVLTF
TGTGCCAGCAGCCCGCTCGGCTCTGGGGCCAACGTCCTGACTTTC
>TRBV7-9|NA|NA|TRBJ1-5
CASSLEGENQPQHF
TGTGCCAGCAGCTTAGAGGGAGAGAATCAGCCCCAGCATTTT
>TRBV27|NA|NA|TRBJ1-1
CASSSGVSTEAFF
TGTGCCAGCAGTTCAGGGGTTAGCACTGAAGCTTTCTTT
>TRBV5-8|TRBD2|NA|TRBJ2-2
CASPRGGRAVLAGELFF
TGTGCCAGCCCCAGAGGCGGGAGGGCCGTATTGGCCGGGGAGCTGTTTTTT
>TRBV3-1/TRBV3-2|NA|NA|TRBJ2-5
CASSQDYEGVRETQYF
TGTGCCAGCAGCCAAGACTATGAGGGAGTACGGGAGACCCAGTACTTC
>TRBV7-7|TRBD1|NA|TRBJ2-5
CASSLGTGGQETQYF
TGTGCTAGCAGCTTAGGGACAGGGGGCCAAGAGACCCAGTACTTC
>TRBV12-3/TRBV12-4|NA|NA|TRBJ1-2
CASSISGYGYTF
TGTGCCAGCAGCATTTCAGGCTATGGCTACACCTTC
>TRBV28|TRBD2|NA|TRBJ2-3
CASIPAGTTREDTQYF
TGTGCCAGCATCCCAGCCGGGACTACCAGGGAGGATACGCAGTATTTT
>TRBV6-5|NA|once|TRBJ1-3
CASSYSGAGNTIYF
TGTGCCAGCAGTTACTCGGGAGCTGGAAACACCATATATTTT
>TRBV10-3|TRBD1|NA|TRBJ2-3
CAISEPGQESTDTQYF
TGTGCCATCAGTGAACCGGGACAGGAGAGCACAGATACGCAGTATTTT
>TRBV5-1|NA|NA|TRBJ2-7
CASSADSYEQYF
TGCGCCAGCAGCGCGGACTCCTACGAGCAGTACTTC
>TRBV4-1|NA|once|TRBJ2-5
CASSQSPSVQETQYF
TGCGCCAGCAGCCAGAGTCCTAGCGTCCAAGAGACCCAGTACTTC
>TRBV9|NA|NA|TRBJ1-1
CASSVEGVGSTEAFF
TGTGCCAGCAGCGTAGAAGGGGTAGGAAGCACTGAAGCTTTCTTT
>TRBV19|TRBD1|NA|TRBJ1-5
CASSRGTGGYSAQHF
TGTGCCAGTAGTAGAGGGACAGGGGGATACTCAGCCCAGCATTTT
>TRBV5-1|NA|NA|TRBJ2-2
CASTTGNTGELFF
TGCGCCAGCACAACGGGGAACACCGGGGAGCTGTTTTTT
>TRBV7-3|NA|NA|TRBJ1-2
CASSPLPPGEDGYTF
TGTGCCAGCAGCCCCCTGCCCCCCGGGGAAGACGGCTACACCTTC
>TRBV28|NA|NA|TRBJ1-2
CASRQDRFYDYGYTF
TGTGCCAGCAGACAAGACAGGTTTTACGACTATGGCTACACCTTC
>TRBV7-9|TRBD2|NA|TRBJ2-1
CASRRRRAGGIYNEQFF
TGTGCCAGCAGGAGACGACGAGCGGGGGGAATCTACAATGAGCAGTTCTTC
>TRBV28|NA|NA|TRBJ2-2
CASSLSSGFTGELFF
TGTGCCAGCAGTTTATCCTCAGGGTTCACCGGGGAGCTGTTTTTT
>TRBV19|NA|NA|TRBJ1-1
CASSISGTSNTEAFF
TGTGCCAGTAGTATATCAGGGACATCGAACACTGAAGCTTTCTTT
>TRBV2|NA|NA|TRBJ1-4
CASRPGWLNEKLFF
TGTGCCAGCAGACCAGGGTGGTTGAATGAAAAACTGTTTTTT
>TRBV18|NA|NA|TRBJ2-5
CASSPPASGETQYF
TGTGCCAGCTCACCACCGGCCAGCGGTGAGACCCAGTACTTC
>TRBV5-1|NA|NA|TRBJ1-4
CASSLLSTNEKLFF
TGCGCCAGCAGCTTGCTCTCAACTAATGAAAAACTGTTTTTT
>TRBV30|TRBD1|few|TRBJ1-3
CAWSERQGLSGNTIYF
TGTGCCTGGAGTGAACGACAGGGCCTCTCTGGAAACACCATATATTTT
>TRBV10-3|NA|NA|TRBJ2-5
CAISESEGQETQYF
TGTGCCATCAGTGAGTCGGAGGGACAAGAGACCCAGTACTTC
>TRBV4-2|NA|NA|TRBJ2-5
CASSQEVGFVQTQYF
TGTGCCAGCAGCCAAGAGGTCGGGTTTGTACAGACCCAGTACTTC
>TRBV4-3|TRBD2|NA|TRBJ2-1
CASSQASGRKYNEQFF
TGCGCCAGCAGCCAGGCTAGCGGGAGGAAATACAATGAGCAGTTCTTC
>TRBV4-1|TRBD1|few|TRBJ1-4
CASSQGTGELFF
TGCGCCAGCAGCCAAGGGACAGGAGAACTGTTTTTT
>TRBV6-5|TRBD2|NA|TRBJ2-7
CASSYSLAGYEQYF
TGTGCCAGCAGTTACTCGCTAGCGGGGTACGAGCAGTACTTC
>TRBV5-1|TRBD1|NA|TRBJ1-6
CASSLAGGQGDNSPLHF
TGCGCCAGCAGCTTGGCCGGGGGACAGGGAGATAATTCACCCCTCCACTTT
>TRBV6-4|NA|NA|TRBJ2-4
CASSATGERDIQYF
TGTGCCAGCAGTGCGACTGGGGAGAGGGACATTCAGTACTTC
>TRBV7-9|NA|NA|TRBJ2-5
CASSLANRQETQYF
TGTGCCAGCAGCTTAGCGAACAGGCAAGAGACCCAGTACTTC
>TRBV28|NA|NA|TRBJ2-4
CASSFYRDLQDIQYF
TGTGCCAGCAGTTTCTACCGGGACTTACAAGACATTCAGTACTTC
>TRBV19|TRBD1|few|TRBJ2-7
CASSSDRAYEQYF
TGTGCCAGTAGTTCCGACAGGGCCTACGAGCAGTACTTC
>TRBV28|NA|NA|TRBJ1-4
CASSLLGGRVDEKLFF
TGTGCCAGCAGTTTATTGGGAGGCAGGGTAGATGAAAAACTGTTTTTT
>TRBV27|NA|NA|TRBJ2-7
CASRGQRSYEQYF
TGTGCCAGCAGGGGGCAGCGCTCCTACGAGCAGTACTTC
>TRBV3-1/TRBV3-2|TRBD2|NA|TRBJ2-1
CASSQATSGARNEQFF
TGTGCCAGCAGCCAAGCGACTAGCGGGGCCAGAAATGAGCAGTTCTTC
>TRBV19|TRBD1|NA|TRBJ1-1
CASWGTAGEAFF
TGTGCCAGTTGGGGGACAGCCGGTGAAGCTTTCTTT
>TRBV28|TRBD2|few|TRBJ2-7
CASSAPRTSGSHEQYF
TGTGCCAGCAGTGCTCCACGGACTAGCGGGAGTCACGAGCAGTACTTC
>TRBV2|TRBD1|once|TRBJ1-1
CATRTGGLAFF
TGTGCCACCAGGACAGGGGGTCTAGCTTTCTTT